This T cell receptor (beta chain) was sequenced during a study of blood T cells in healthy people across ages. The authors ran a second PCR of about 6 to 11 cycles using a sample-barcoded 5' primer and a J-beta primer mix. TCRdb reprocessed the 5' RACE reads via MiXCR and lists one record per CDR3 protein. Among about a million distinct CDR3 sequences listed, around two fifths were seen once. Aged roughly 6 to 90, donors were systemically healthy Caucasians from Russia. Each donor supplied approximately 10 milliliters of peripheral blood. A minimum of 6 million PBMCs was isolated per sample. This CDR3 has 14 amino acids. The germline CDR1 and CDR2 sequences are DFQATT and SNEGSKA (reference sequence). Notes on the study in general: A conclusive naive versus antigen-experienced comparison was prevented by the unsorted PBMCs.

This clonotype was seen a handful of times. The antigen is undetermined. This may stem from a read error, because a much larger clone lies one nucleotide away. The rearrangement uses TRBV20-1 and TRBJ1-6, with D uncertain. This clonotype was obtained from a man between 18 and 29 years old in good health. What was sequenced was blood. The CDR3 nucleotides are TGCAGTGCTTCCAAGGTGGAGGATAATTCACCCCCCCACTTT. Residues: CSASKVEDNSPPHF.